A single sample gave rise to the 11 T cell receptor beta chains below, sequenced in a study of T cell repertoires and HLA-DP antigens. CD4+ cells expanded for about two weeks were restimulated 20 to 25 h with allogeneic-DPB1 HeLa cells. Cells were stimulated with HeLa cells transduced with HLA-DPA1/DPB1, HLA-DM, invariant chain and CD80. Only in-frame clones appear in the TCRdb table, and some are missing; sequencing was by immunoSEQ multiplex PCR. The sample contains under 2,000 clones, roughly 77% of which appear only once. The sequenced sample was CD137- CD4+ T cells from cultured PBMCs. The receptors shown here come from a man aged 50-60 years in good health and CMV-seronegative.

The chain is built from TRBV13 and TRBJ1-1, with TRBD1 matching over 9 bases. The J segment lost 0 bases and the V segment lost 6 bases, leaving 8 bases of the junction unmatched. This CDR3 spans 16 amino acids. The V gene's germline CDR1 is PRHDT and CDR2 FYEKMQ (reference sequence). CDR3 in DNA: TGTGCCAGCAGACATGACAGGGGGAATTTGAACACTGAAGCTTTCTTT. It is translated as CASRHDRGNLNTEAFF.

This clone appeared a few times. J is TRBJ2-7 and V is TRBV18; TRBD1 aligns across 7 bases. The CDR3 length is 15 residues. Germline V gene lookup returns CDR1 KGHSH and CDR2 LQKENI. With V trimmed by 1 base and J by 4 bases, 7 bases remained unmatched. The CDR3 loop is CASSPLGRGMYEQYF. The CDR3 DNA reads TGTGCCAGCTCACCACTAGGCAGGGGGATGTACGAGCAGTACTTC.

The V gene is TRBV7-9, the J gene TRBJ2-5, with D possibly being TRBD2 (6 bases). Germline CDR1 reads SEHNR; CDR2 reads FQNEAQ (reference sequence). V was trimmed by 5 bases and J by 5 bases, leaving 15 bases between them. This CDR3 is built from 14 residues. The CDR3 nucleotides are TGTGCCAGCAGCGCCGGGACTTCTTCGGAGACCCAGTACTTC. Protein product: CASSAGTSSETQYF.

V is TRBV2 and J is TRBJ2-1, with a weak D call TRBD2 (7 bases). CDR1 and CDR2 from the germline V gene are SNHLY and FYNNEI. V was shortened by 3 bases and J by 2 bases, with 11 bases between the two germline ends. There are 15 residues in the CDR3. CDR3 protein: CASSEEGGAYNEQFF. The CDR3 region has the DNA TGTGCCAGCAGTGAGGAGGGGGGGGCCTACAATGAGCAGTTCTTC. The entire variable domain, with the rest obtained from reference TRBV2 and TRBJ2-1, is as follows: EPEVTQTPSHQVTQMGQEVILRCVPISNHLYFYWYRQILGQKVEFLVSFYNNEISEKSEIFDDQFSVERPDGSNFTLKIRSTKLEDSAMYFCASSEEGGAYNEQFFGPGTRLTVL.

This chain uses TRBV6-5 with TRBJ2-1, with 8 bases matching TRBD2. Trimming took 5 bases from V and 3 from J; bases not matched to a gene: 3. This CDR3 contains 14 residues. Germline values: CDR1 MNHEY, CDR2 SVGAGI. The CDR3 sequence: CASSGLAGYNEQFF. In nucleotides, the CDR3 is TGTGCCAGCAGTGGGCTAGCGGGCTACAATGAGCAGTTCTTC.

This chain joins TRBV6-6 and TRBJ2-2; 8 nucleotides line up with TRBD1. CDR3 length equals 15 residues. Germline CDR1 MNHNY, CDR2 SVGAGI (reference sequence). V was pared by 6 bases and J by 3 bases, with 6 bases of the junction left unmatched. Written as DNA, the CDR3 is TGTGCCAGCAGCGGACAGGGAAGGGACACCGGGGAGCTGTTTTTT. Translation: CASSGQGRDTGELFF.

There are a few counts of this clone. J is TRBJ1-1 and V is TRBV30, with a tentative D call TRBD1 (6 bases). V lost 2 bases and J 12 bases, leaving 19 bases between the germline ends. This CDR3 contains 13 residues. Germline-derived CDR1 and CDR2 are GTSNPN and SVGIG (reference sequence). CDR3 nucleotide sequence: TGTGCCTGGAGTTTTTCAGGGGCCAACCACCCTTTCTTT. This gives the protein CAWSFSGANHPFF. Full variable domain (remainder filled in from reference TRBV30 and TRBJ1-1): SQTIHQWPATLVQPVGSPLSLECTVEGTSNPNLYWYRQAAGRGLQLLFYSVGIGQISSEVPQNLSASRPQDRQFILSSKKLLLSDSGFYLCAWSFSGANHPFFGQGTRLTVV.

The chain couples TRBV28 to TRBJ2-7, with TRBD1 identical over 9 bases. The length of the CDR3 is 14 residues. The V and J ends lost 8 bases and 6 bases, in that order; junction bases with no gene match: 11. The germline V gene encodes CDR1 MDHEN and CDR2 SYDVKM. As DNA, the CDR3 is TGTGCCAGCTGTGTTGGGACAGGGCTCTCCGAGCAGTACTTC. Encoded protein: CASCVGTGLSEQYF.

V and J are TRBV5-1 and TRBJ2-7; the match to TRBD2 covers 13 bases. The CDR3 has 15 amino acids. From germline, CDR1 is SGHRS and CDR2 YFSETQ. Trimming cost V 4 bases and J 3 bases; bases outside gene matches: 4. The CDR3 DNA follows: TGCGCCAGCAGCGAGGGACTAGCGGGGAGCTACGAGCAGTACTTC. As protein: CASSEGLAGSYEQYF.

The J gene is TRBJ2-1, the V gene TRBV4-1; 9 bases are a match to TRBD2. The CDR3 covers 16 residues. The trim removed 1 base at V and 3 bases at J, leaving 4 bases unmatched. The germline gives CDR1 MGHRA, CDR2 YSYEKL. DNA for the CDR3: TGCGCCAGCAGCCAAGTAAGACTAGCGGTCTACAATGAGCAGTTCTTC. Translation gives CASSQVRLAVYNEQFF.

This clone was detected a few times. The chain joins TRBV18 to TRBJ1-4; 9 bases fit TRBD1. The CDR3 loop spans 16 amino acids. The trim removed 4 bases at V and 7 bases at J, leaving 10 bases unmatched. Per germline, CDR1 KGHSH and CDR2 LQKENI. CDR3 sequence (DNA): TGTGCCAGCTCACAGCAACCGGGACAGGGATTTGAAAAACTGTTTTTT. Its translation: CASSQQPGQGFEKLFF.